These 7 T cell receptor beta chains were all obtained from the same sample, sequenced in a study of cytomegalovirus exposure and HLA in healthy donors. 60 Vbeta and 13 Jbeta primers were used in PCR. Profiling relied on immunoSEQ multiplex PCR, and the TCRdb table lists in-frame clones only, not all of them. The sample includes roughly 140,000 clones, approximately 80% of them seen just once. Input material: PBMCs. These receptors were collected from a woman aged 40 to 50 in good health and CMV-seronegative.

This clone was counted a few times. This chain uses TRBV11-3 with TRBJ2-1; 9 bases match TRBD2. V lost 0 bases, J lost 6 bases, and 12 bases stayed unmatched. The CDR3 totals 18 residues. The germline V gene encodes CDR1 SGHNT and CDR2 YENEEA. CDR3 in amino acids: CASSLDQSGSGSPNEQFF. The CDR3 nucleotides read TGTGCCAGCAGCTTAGATCAATCGGGTAGCGGGAGTCCCAATGAGCAGTTCTTC.

In DNA form, the CDR3 reads TGTGCCAGCACTAGGAGGAGGGAGTGGTATGGCTACACCTTC. Translating gives CASTRRREWYGYTF. The rearrangement joins TRBV27 to TRBJ1-2; D is unclear. Trimming pared 7 bases from V and 5 bases from J, leaving 17 bases between. CDR3 length equals 14 residues. CDR1 is MNHEY, CDR2 SMNVEV, per germline (reference sequence).

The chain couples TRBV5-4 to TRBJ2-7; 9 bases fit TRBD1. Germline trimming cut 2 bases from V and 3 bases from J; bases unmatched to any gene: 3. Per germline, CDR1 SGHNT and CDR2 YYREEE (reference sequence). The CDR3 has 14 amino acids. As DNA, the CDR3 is TGTGCCAGCAGCTTCGGGACAGGGCACTACGAGCAGTACTTC. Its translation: CASSFGTGHYEQYF.

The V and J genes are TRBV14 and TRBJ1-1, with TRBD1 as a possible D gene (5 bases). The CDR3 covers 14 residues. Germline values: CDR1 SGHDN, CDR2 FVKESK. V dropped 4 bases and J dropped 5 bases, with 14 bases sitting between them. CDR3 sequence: CASSPQVFGTEAFF. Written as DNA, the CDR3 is TGTGCCAGCAGCCCACAGGTTTTCGGAACTGAAGCTTTCTTT.

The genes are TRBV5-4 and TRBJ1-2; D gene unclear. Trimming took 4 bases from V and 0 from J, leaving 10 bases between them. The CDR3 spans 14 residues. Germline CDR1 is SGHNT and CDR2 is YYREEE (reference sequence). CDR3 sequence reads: CASSPRESNYGYTF. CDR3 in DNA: TGTGCCAGCAGCCCTAGGGAGTCTAACTATGGCTACACCTTC.

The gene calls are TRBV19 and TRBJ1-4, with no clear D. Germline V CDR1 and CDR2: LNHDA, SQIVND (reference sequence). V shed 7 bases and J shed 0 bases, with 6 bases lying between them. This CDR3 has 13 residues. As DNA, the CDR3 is TGTGCCAGTATGCGAACAACTAATGAAAAACTGTTTTTT. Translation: CASMRTTNEKLFF.

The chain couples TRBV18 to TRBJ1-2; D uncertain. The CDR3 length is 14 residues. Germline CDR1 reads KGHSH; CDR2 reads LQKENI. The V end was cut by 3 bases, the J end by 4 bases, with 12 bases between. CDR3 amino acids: CASSPRSEAYGYTF. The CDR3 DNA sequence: TGTGCCAGCTCACCTCGGTCCGAGGCCTATGGCTACACCTTC.